This T cell receptor (beta chain) comes out of a study of T cells in Graves' hyperthyroidism and ophthalmopathy. Amplified TCR beta CDR3 regions derived from RNA transcripts. When the TCR CDR3 underwent first-round RT-PCR, the HTBI primer set was used. TCRdb ran MiXCR on the multiplex PCR reads and lists one entry per CDR3 protein. Of hundreds of thousands of distinct CDR3 sequences in the sample, roughly 17% are singletons; the top ten hold roughly 18%. This clonotype was seen more than once but under ten times. Unmatched junction bases numbered 15, after V lost 2 bases and J lost 12 bases. Germline V gives CDR1 MNHEY, CDR2 SVGAGI. CDR3 length: 17 residues. The study defined stable Graves' hyperthyroidism as no ophthalmopathy progression within 18 months. Thyroid ultrasound and orbital computed tomography, with clinical symptoms and serum thyroxine and TRAb, informed diagnoses.

This sequence was found in a woman between 18 and 30 years old with Graves' hyperthyroidism. The sequenced sample was blood. The chain has TRBV6-5 and TRBJ2-1; the match to TRBD2 covers 11 bases. The DNA of the CDR3 is TGTGCCAGCAGTTACACCGAAATCGGGACTAGCGGAGGGGGGCAGTTCTTC. Protein product: CASSYTEIGTSGGGQFF.